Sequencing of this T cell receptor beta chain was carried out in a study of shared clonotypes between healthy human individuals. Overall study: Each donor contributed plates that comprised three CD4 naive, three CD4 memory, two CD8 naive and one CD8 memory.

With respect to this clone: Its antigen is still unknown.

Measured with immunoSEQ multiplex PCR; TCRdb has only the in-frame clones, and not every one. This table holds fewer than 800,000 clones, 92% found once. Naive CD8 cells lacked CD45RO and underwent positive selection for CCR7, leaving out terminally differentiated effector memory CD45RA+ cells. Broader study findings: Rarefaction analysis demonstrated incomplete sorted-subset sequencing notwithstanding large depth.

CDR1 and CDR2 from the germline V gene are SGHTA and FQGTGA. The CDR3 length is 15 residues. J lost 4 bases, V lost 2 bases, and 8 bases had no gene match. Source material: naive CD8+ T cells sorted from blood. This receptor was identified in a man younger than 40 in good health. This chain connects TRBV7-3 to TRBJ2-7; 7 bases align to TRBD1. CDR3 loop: CASSLYHGTAYEQYF. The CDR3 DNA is TGTGCCAGCAGCTTATACCACGGGACAGCATACGAGCAGTACTTC.